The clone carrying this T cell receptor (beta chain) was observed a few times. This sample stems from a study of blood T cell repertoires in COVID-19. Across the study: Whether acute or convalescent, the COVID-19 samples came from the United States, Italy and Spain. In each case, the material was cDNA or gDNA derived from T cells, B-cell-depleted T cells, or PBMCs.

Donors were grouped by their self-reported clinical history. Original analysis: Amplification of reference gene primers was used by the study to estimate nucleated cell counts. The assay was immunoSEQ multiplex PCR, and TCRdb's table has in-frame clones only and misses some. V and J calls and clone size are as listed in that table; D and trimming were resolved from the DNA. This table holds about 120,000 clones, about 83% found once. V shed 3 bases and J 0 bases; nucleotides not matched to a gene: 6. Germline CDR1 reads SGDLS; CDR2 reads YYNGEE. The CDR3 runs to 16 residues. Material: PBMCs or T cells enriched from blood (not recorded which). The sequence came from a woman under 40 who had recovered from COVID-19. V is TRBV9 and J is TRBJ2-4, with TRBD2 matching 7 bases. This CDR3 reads CASSAGGDIAKNIQYF. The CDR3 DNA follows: TGTGCCAGCAGCGCGGGGGGAGATATAGCCAAAAACATTCAGTACTTC.